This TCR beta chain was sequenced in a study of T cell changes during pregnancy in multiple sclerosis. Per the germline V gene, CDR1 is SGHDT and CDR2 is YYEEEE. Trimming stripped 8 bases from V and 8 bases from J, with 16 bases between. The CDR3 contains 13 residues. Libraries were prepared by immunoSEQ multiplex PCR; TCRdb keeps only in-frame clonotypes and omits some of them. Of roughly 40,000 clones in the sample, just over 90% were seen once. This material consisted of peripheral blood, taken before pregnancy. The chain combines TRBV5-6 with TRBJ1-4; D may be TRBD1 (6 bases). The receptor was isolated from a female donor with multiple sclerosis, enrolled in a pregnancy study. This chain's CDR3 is CASTGSKGEKLFF. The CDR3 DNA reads TGTGCCAGTACAGGGTCCAAAGGGGAAAAACTGTTTTTT. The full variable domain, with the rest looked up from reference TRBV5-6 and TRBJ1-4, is DAGVTQSPTHLIKTRGQQVTLRCSPKSGHDTVSWYQQALGQGPQFIFQYYEEEERQRGNFPDRFSGHQFPNYSSELNVNALLLGDSALYLCASTGSKGEKLFFGSGTQLSVL.